One sample yielded the 5 T cell receptor beta chains listed below, sequenced in a study of blood T cell repertoires in COVID-19. Generated by immunoSEQ multiplex PCR, the TCRdb table keeps only in-frame clones and is missing some. The sample includes about 110,000 clones, 80% of them seen just once. Sequencing was performed on peripheral blood. The source of these receptors is a man in his 70s with acute or convalescent COVID-19.

There are a few counts of this clone. The chain employs TRBV9 and TRBJ1-1, with 8 bases fitting TRBD1. Germline V gene lookup returns CDR1 SGDLS and CDR2 YYNGEE. J lost 0 bases, V lost 2 bases, and 3 bases had no gene match. The CDR3 extends over 15 amino acids. The chain's CDR3 is CASSVWDRMNTEAFF. CDR3 in DNA: TGTGCCAGCAGCGTGTGGGACAGGATGAACACTGAAGCTTTCTTT.

The V call is TRBV5-1, the J call TRBJ1-2; 12 bases align to TRBD1. The V segment lost 4 bases and the J segment 6 bases; nucleotides outside the gene matches: 7. Germline CDR1 and CDR2: SGHRS and YFSETQ. The CDR3 is 15 amino acids. In DNA form, the CDR3 reads TGCGCCAGCAGCCCGGGACAGGGGGCAACCCATGGCTACACCTTC. This sequence encodes CASSPGQGATHGYTF.

The chain carries TRBV3-1 (or the pseudogene TRBV3-2) and TRBJ2-3; 11 bases map to TRBD2. V shed 3 bases, J shed 10 bases, and the junction held 6 bases outside the gene matches. Per germline, CDR1 LGHDT and CDR2 YNNKEL (reference sequence). The CDR3 sequence is 14 residues long. The CDR3 region is CASSQTGTSGAQYF. In DNA form, the CDR3 reads TGTGCCAGCAGCCAGACCGGGACTAGCGGAGCGCAGTATTTT.

The chain couples TRBV10-2 to TRBJ2-7; 8 positions agree with TRBD1. This CDR3 spans 12 amino acids. Germline CDR1 WSHSY, CDR2 SAAADI. V lost 6 bases to trimming and J lost 2 bases; unmatched junction nucleotides: 0. This chain's CDR3 is CASRDRAYEQYF. For the CDR3, the DNA is TGCGCCAGCAGGGACAGGGCCTACGAGCAGTACTTC.

V is TRBV18 and J is TRBJ1-1, with TRBD1 matching over 10 bases. V trimming: 6 bases; J trimming: 4 bases; junction bases outside the gene matches: 8. This CDR3 spans 15 amino acids. Germline-derived CDR1 and CDR2 are KGHSH and LQKENI. The CDR3 DNA reads TGTGCCAGCTCTTCGACAGGGGGCGGAAGCACTGAAGCTTTCTTT. Residues: CASSSTGGGSTEAFF. Looking up the rest from reference TRBV18 and TRBJ1-1 gives the full variable domain: NAGVMQNPRHLVRRRGQEARLRCSPMKGHSHVYWYRQLPEEGLKFMVYLQKENIIDESGMPKERFSAEFPKEGPSILRIQQVVRGDSAAYFCASSSTGGGSTEAFFGQGTRLTVV.